This passage covers 29 T cell receptor beta chains from one sample sequenced in a study of PD-L1 blockade in urothelial cancer. Assay: immunoSEQ multiplex PCR; the TCRdb copy retains only in-frame clones and omits some. The sample lists tens of thousands of clones; roughly nine tenths were seen once. The sequenced sample was PBMCs, obtained around atezolizumab (anti-PD-L1) treatment. Receptors originate from a man between 60 and 75 years old with urothelial cancer.

This chain joins TRBV19 and TRBJ1-5; no firm D call. V lost 5 bases to trimming and J lost 2 bases, with 13 bases between them. This CDR3 has 15 amino acids. Germline V CDR1 and CDR2: LNHDA, SQIVND (reference sequence). CDR3 protein: CASSVLARGNQPQHF. The DNA for the CDR3 is TGTGCCAGTAGTGTGCTCGCTCGAGGCAATCAGCCCCAGCATTTT. Full variable domain (outside the CDR3, taken from reference TRBV19 and TRBJ1-5): DGGITQSPKYLFRKEGQNVTLSCEQNLNHDAMYWYRQDPGQGLRLIYYSQIVNDFQKGDIAEGYSVSREKKESFPLTVTSAQKNPTAFYLCASSVLARGNQPQHFGDGTRLSIL.

This chain links TRBV29-1 with TRBJ2-3, with 7 bases lining up with TRBD2. V lost 7 bases to trimming and J lost 1 base; unmatched junction nucleotides: 5. The CDR3 covers 13 residues. The germline V gene encodes CDR1 SQVTM and CDR2 ANQGSEA. In DNA form, the CDR3 reads TGCAGCGCATTGGGGGGGGGCACAGATACGCAGTATTTT. This translates into CSALGGGTDTQYF.

In the case of this clone: An end of the junction differs from the germline gene, which may be a read error. J is TRBJ1-2 and V is TRBV5-4; TRBD1 agrees at 10 bases. This CDR3 spans 14 amino acids. In germline, CDR1 is SGHNT, CDR2 YYREEE (reference sequence). The CDR3 protein is CASSLERPTGGVSF. In nucleotides, the CDR3 is TGTGCCAGCAGCTTGGAACGGCCGACAGGGGGCGTCTCCTTC.

This chain links TRBV4-1 with TRBJ1-2; D gene uncertain. This CDR3 region has 16 residues. CDR1 and CDR2 from the germline V gene are MGHRA and YSYEKL. Trimming took 0 bases from V and 4 from J, leaving 15 bases between them. The DNA for the CDR3 is TGCGCCAGCAGCCAAGAAGTTACAGCGACTATCTATGGCTACACCTTC. Residues: CASSQEVTATIYGYTF.

The chain carries TRBV9 and TRBJ2-3; tentatively, D is TRBD2 (6 bases). Trimming took 4 bases from V and 1 from J, leaving 16 bases between them. Germline-derived CDR1 and CDR2 are SGDLS and YYNGEE. This CDR3 contains 16 residues. The CDR3 coding sequence is TGTGCCAGCAGCCCTAGGACTATGGGGGGCACAGATACGCAGTATTTT. This codes for CASSPRTMGGTDTQYF.

The V and J genes are TRBV15 and TRBJ2-3, with D perhaps TRBD2 (5 bases). V shed 0 bases and J shed 0 bases, with 10 bases lying between them. The CDR3 sequence is 16 residues long. Germline CDR1 reads LNHNV; CDR2 reads YYDKDF (reference sequence). The CDR3 is CATSREASQSTDTQYF. CDR3 sequence (DNA): TGTGCCACCAGCAGAGAGGCTAGCCAGAGCACAGATACGCAGTATTTT.

The chain uses TRBV7-9 and TRBJ2-7, with a possible D match to TRBD2 (6 bases). Germline V gives CDR1 SEHNR, CDR2 FQNEAQ (reference sequence). Trimming removed 5 bases from V and 2 bases from J, with 22 bases in between. The CDR3 covers 17 residues. CDR3 loop: CASSEAGQGLFTYEQYF. The CDR3 DNA follows: TGTGCCAGCAGCGAGGCGGGGCAGGGTCTATTTACCTACGAGCAGTACTTC.

The V and J genes are TRBV7-9 and TRBJ2-7; 9 positions agree with TRBD1. J was trimmed by 3 bases and V by 5 bases; bases with no gene match: 5. Per the germline V gene, CDR1 is SEHNR and CDR2 is FQNEAQ (reference sequence). This CDR3 region has 14 residues. This CDR3 reads CASSRPGQGYEQYF. Here the CDR3 DNA reads TGTGCCAGCAGCCGGCCGGGACAGGGCTACGAGCAGTACTTC.

The DNA for the CDR3 is TGCAGCGCCGTAGAGACAGGGGGCGGGTACGAGCAGTACTTC. Translation gives CSAVETGGGYEQYF. This chain links TRBV29-1 with TRBJ2-7, with 10 bases matching TRBD1. This CDR3 has 14 residues. CDR1 is SQVTM, CDR2 ANQGSEA, per germline. V lost 7 bases and J lost 4; bases outside the gene matches: 10.

The count of this clone is one. The rearrangement uses TRBV7-2 and TRBJ2-5, with D possibly being TRBD2 (6 bases). The V gene lost 3 bases and the J gene lost 5 bases, with 13 bases spanning the gap. CDR3 size: 14 residues. The germline CDR1 and CDR2 sequences are SGHTA and FQGNSA. The CDR3 DNA reads as TGTGCCAGCAGCTTCGCAGGGAGGAGGGAGACCCAGTACTTC. The encoded protein is CASSFAGRRETQYF.

V and J are TRBV9 and TRBJ2-5, with 10 bases identical to TRBD2. This CDR3 has 16 residues. Trimming removed 0 bases from V and 2 bases from J; junction bases left unmatched: 4. Germline CDR1 SGDLS, CDR2 YYNGEE. The CDR3 nucleotides read TGTGCCAGCAGCGTAGTAGCTAGCGGGGGACAAGAGACCCAGTACTTC. As protein: CASSVVASGGQETQYF.

The V call is TRBV4-2, the J call TRBJ1-3; a weak D match, TRBD1 (6 bases). Germline CDR1 LGHNA, CDR2 YNFKEQ. Trimming took off 0 bases at V and 0 bases at J, with 12 bases between the two ends. The CDR3 contains 17 residues. The CDR3 DNA follows: TGTGCCAGCAGCCAAGACCGGACAGAGAGCTCTGGAAACACCATATATTTT. As protein: CASSQDRTESSGNTIYF.

This clone has a single count. The rearrangement uses TRBV2 and TRBJ2-5; 7 bases fit TRBD1. Germline lookup yields CDR1 SNHLY and CDR2 FYNNEI. The CDR3 totals 15 residues. Germline trimming cut 5 bases from V and 1 base from J; bases unmatched to any gene: 7. This chain's CDR3 is CASSPQQGTQETQYF. CDR3 coding DNA: TGTGCCAGCAGTCCACAACAGGGGACCCAAGAGACCCAGTACTTC.

This sequence joins TRBV7-9 and TRBJ1-1, with D possibly matching TRBD1 (6 bases). The CDR3 loop spans 12 amino acids. The V end lost 3 bases, the J end lost 10 bases, and 12 bases lay between the germline ends. CDR1 is SEHNR and CDR2 is FQNEAQ in the germline V gene (reference sequence). The DNA for the CDR3 is TGTGCCAGCAGCTTCTCAGGGGCTGGAGCTTTCTTT. It yields the protein CASSFSGAGAFF.

This sequence joins TRBV21-1 and TRBJ1-1; TRBD1 reflects the table's D call only, with no check against the DNA. TRBV21-1 is a recognized pseudogene. The CDR3 has 18 residues. CDR3 amino acids: CASSKVPRDRGRITEAFF. Written as DNA, the CDR3 is TGTGCCAGCAGCAAAGTACCCCGGGACAGGGGGCGTATCACTGAAGCTTTCTTT.

The chain carries TRBV10-3 and TRBJ2-1, with TRBD2 matching 8 bases. CDR3 length: 15 amino acids. J was trimmed by 3 bases and V by 4 bases; bases with no gene match: 5. Germline CDR1 reads ENHRY; CDR2 reads SYGVKD. CDR3 sequence (DNA): TGTGCCATCAGTGTTGGAAGCGGGGGCTACAATGAGCAGTTCTTC. It is translated as CAISVGSGGYNEQFF.

The chain uses TRBV6-9 and TRBJ2-5, with TRBD1 matching over 7 bases. Germline lookup yields CDR1 MNHGY and CDR2 SVAAGI. V trimming: 5 bases; J trimming: 5 bases; junction bases outside the gene matches: 8. The CDR3 is made up of 14 amino acids. CDR3 coding DNA: TGTGCCAGCAGTCAAGGGGGCGCACAGGAGACCCAGTACTTC. Encoded protein: CASSQGGAQETQYF.

V is TRBV29-1 and J is TRBJ1-1; D not resolved. The CDR3 is 13 residues long. Germline V CDR1 and CDR2: SQVTM, ANQGSEA. V was clipped by 3 bases and J by 4 bases, with 12 bases between them. CDR3 loop: CSVEESESTEAFF. The CDR3 DNA reads TGCAGCGTTGAGGAGAGTGAGAGCACTGAAGCTTTCTTT.

In nucleotides, the CDR3 is TGTGCCAGCAGTCCGCTAAGTGGAAACACCATATATTTT. Its translation: CASSPLSGNTIYF. The rearrangement joins TRBV27 to TRBJ1-3, with D unclear. V lost 5 bases and J lost 3, with 8 bases in between. The CDR3 loop spans 13 amino acids. Germline CDR1 reads MNHEY; CDR2 reads SMNVEV (reference sequence).

V gene TRBV18 combines with J gene TRBJ1-5; TRBD1 aligns across 8 bases. The ends lost 3 bases at V and 1 base at J; junction bases unmatched: 2. The length of the CDR3 is 15 residues. The germline CDR1 and CDR2 sequences are KGHSH and LQKENI. The CDR3 sequence: CASSPGQGSNQPQHF. The CDR3, as DNA: TGTGCCAGCTCACCCGGACAGGGAAGCAATCAGCCCCAGCATTTT.

The chain links TRBV5-1 to TRBJ1-3, with D maybe TRBD1 (5 bases). Germline CDR1 is SGHRS and CDR2 is YFSETQ. V lost 4 bases, J lost 5 bases, and 13 bases lay in between. The CDR3 has 14 amino acids. CDR3: CASSASAGRNTIYF. The CDR3 nucleotides are TGCGCCAGCAGCGCCTCGGCAGGGAGAAACACCATATATTTT.

The chain combines TRBV7-8 with TRBJ2-7; 9 nucleotides align to TRBD1. The CDR3 covers 14 residues. V dropped 4 bases and J dropped 4; count of bases not matched to a gene: 5. The germline V gene encodes CDR1 SGHVS and CDR2 FQNEAQ. The CDR3 is CASSSGTGLYEQYF. The CDR3 bases are TGTGCCAGCAGCTCCGGGACAGGGTTGTACGAGCAGTACTTC.

The J gene is TRBJ2-1, the V gene TRBV5-1, with TRBD2 matching over 10 bases. The CDR3 contains 12 residues. The germline V gene encodes CDR1 SGHRS and CDR2 YFSETQ. Trimming took 4 bases from V and 9 from J; bases not matched to a gene: 1. In DNA, the CDR3 is TGCGCCAGCAGCCCTAGCGGGGGTGAGCAGTTCTTC. It specifies CASSPSGGEQFF.

The V gene is TRBV28, the J gene TRBJ1-4; the match to TRBD1 covers 8 bases. Germline loops: CDR1 MDHEN, CDR2 SYDVKM. Trimming at V came to 4 bases and at J to 1 base, leaving 2 bases not matched to a gene. This CDR3 is 15 amino acids long. CDR3 DNA: TGTGCCAGCAGTTACGACAGGGGAACTAATGAAAAACTGTTTTTT. Translating gives CASSYDRGTNEKLFF.

The V and J genes are TRBV21-1 and TRBJ1-2; the table calls TRBD1, which could not be checked here. TRBV21-1 is noted as a pseudogene. CDR3 length: 15 amino acids. The CDR3 DNA follows: TGTGCCAGCAGCAACGAGGACAAAACTAACTATGGCTACACCTTC. This sequence encodes CASSNEDKTNYGYTF.

The chain combines TRBV4-2 with TRBJ1-5; no definite D call. Trimming removed 3 bases from V and 4 bases from J, with 19 bases in between. Germline V gene lookup returns CDR1 LGHNA and CDR2 YNFKEQ. The CDR3 covers 17 residues. CDR3 nucleotides: TGTGCCAGCAGCCAGAGCCCACTGGAGAGGAGAAATCAGCCCCAGCATTTT. Encoded protein: CASSQSPLERRNQPQHF.

The rearrangement uses TRBV30 and TRBJ2-3; D is perhaps TRBD2 (5 bases). V lost 1 base and J lost 5, with 13 bases in between. Germline V CDR1 and CDR2: GTSNPN, SVGIG (reference sequence). This CDR3 has 14 residues. As DNA, the CDR3 is TGTGCCTGGAGTGCAAGGTCTAGCCTAGATACGCAGTATTTT. Its protein product is CAWSARSSLDTQYF.

This rearrangement joins TRBV5-1 to TRBJ2-4; 12 bases fit TRBD1. Looked up from germline, CDR1 is SGHRS and CDR2 is YFSETQ. The CDR3 has 16 amino acids. Losses at the gene ends were 3 bases for V and 6 bases for J; bases not matched to a gene: 7. The CDR3 reads CASSSTGTGGGNIQYF. CDR3 nucleotide sequence: TGCGCCAGCAGCTCCACCGGGACAGGGGGCGGAAACATTCAGTACTTC.

This chain links TRBV20-1 with TRBJ1-1; TRBD1 matches 8 bases. Per the germline V gene, CDR1 is DFQATT and CDR2 is SNEGSKA (reference sequence). J gave up 11 bases and V 5 bases, and 7 bases lay outside the gene matches. The CDR3 has 11 residues. CDR3 sequence: CSAEQGARAFF. The CDR3 DNA follows: TGCAGTGCTGAGCAGGGGGCGCGGGCTTTCTTT.